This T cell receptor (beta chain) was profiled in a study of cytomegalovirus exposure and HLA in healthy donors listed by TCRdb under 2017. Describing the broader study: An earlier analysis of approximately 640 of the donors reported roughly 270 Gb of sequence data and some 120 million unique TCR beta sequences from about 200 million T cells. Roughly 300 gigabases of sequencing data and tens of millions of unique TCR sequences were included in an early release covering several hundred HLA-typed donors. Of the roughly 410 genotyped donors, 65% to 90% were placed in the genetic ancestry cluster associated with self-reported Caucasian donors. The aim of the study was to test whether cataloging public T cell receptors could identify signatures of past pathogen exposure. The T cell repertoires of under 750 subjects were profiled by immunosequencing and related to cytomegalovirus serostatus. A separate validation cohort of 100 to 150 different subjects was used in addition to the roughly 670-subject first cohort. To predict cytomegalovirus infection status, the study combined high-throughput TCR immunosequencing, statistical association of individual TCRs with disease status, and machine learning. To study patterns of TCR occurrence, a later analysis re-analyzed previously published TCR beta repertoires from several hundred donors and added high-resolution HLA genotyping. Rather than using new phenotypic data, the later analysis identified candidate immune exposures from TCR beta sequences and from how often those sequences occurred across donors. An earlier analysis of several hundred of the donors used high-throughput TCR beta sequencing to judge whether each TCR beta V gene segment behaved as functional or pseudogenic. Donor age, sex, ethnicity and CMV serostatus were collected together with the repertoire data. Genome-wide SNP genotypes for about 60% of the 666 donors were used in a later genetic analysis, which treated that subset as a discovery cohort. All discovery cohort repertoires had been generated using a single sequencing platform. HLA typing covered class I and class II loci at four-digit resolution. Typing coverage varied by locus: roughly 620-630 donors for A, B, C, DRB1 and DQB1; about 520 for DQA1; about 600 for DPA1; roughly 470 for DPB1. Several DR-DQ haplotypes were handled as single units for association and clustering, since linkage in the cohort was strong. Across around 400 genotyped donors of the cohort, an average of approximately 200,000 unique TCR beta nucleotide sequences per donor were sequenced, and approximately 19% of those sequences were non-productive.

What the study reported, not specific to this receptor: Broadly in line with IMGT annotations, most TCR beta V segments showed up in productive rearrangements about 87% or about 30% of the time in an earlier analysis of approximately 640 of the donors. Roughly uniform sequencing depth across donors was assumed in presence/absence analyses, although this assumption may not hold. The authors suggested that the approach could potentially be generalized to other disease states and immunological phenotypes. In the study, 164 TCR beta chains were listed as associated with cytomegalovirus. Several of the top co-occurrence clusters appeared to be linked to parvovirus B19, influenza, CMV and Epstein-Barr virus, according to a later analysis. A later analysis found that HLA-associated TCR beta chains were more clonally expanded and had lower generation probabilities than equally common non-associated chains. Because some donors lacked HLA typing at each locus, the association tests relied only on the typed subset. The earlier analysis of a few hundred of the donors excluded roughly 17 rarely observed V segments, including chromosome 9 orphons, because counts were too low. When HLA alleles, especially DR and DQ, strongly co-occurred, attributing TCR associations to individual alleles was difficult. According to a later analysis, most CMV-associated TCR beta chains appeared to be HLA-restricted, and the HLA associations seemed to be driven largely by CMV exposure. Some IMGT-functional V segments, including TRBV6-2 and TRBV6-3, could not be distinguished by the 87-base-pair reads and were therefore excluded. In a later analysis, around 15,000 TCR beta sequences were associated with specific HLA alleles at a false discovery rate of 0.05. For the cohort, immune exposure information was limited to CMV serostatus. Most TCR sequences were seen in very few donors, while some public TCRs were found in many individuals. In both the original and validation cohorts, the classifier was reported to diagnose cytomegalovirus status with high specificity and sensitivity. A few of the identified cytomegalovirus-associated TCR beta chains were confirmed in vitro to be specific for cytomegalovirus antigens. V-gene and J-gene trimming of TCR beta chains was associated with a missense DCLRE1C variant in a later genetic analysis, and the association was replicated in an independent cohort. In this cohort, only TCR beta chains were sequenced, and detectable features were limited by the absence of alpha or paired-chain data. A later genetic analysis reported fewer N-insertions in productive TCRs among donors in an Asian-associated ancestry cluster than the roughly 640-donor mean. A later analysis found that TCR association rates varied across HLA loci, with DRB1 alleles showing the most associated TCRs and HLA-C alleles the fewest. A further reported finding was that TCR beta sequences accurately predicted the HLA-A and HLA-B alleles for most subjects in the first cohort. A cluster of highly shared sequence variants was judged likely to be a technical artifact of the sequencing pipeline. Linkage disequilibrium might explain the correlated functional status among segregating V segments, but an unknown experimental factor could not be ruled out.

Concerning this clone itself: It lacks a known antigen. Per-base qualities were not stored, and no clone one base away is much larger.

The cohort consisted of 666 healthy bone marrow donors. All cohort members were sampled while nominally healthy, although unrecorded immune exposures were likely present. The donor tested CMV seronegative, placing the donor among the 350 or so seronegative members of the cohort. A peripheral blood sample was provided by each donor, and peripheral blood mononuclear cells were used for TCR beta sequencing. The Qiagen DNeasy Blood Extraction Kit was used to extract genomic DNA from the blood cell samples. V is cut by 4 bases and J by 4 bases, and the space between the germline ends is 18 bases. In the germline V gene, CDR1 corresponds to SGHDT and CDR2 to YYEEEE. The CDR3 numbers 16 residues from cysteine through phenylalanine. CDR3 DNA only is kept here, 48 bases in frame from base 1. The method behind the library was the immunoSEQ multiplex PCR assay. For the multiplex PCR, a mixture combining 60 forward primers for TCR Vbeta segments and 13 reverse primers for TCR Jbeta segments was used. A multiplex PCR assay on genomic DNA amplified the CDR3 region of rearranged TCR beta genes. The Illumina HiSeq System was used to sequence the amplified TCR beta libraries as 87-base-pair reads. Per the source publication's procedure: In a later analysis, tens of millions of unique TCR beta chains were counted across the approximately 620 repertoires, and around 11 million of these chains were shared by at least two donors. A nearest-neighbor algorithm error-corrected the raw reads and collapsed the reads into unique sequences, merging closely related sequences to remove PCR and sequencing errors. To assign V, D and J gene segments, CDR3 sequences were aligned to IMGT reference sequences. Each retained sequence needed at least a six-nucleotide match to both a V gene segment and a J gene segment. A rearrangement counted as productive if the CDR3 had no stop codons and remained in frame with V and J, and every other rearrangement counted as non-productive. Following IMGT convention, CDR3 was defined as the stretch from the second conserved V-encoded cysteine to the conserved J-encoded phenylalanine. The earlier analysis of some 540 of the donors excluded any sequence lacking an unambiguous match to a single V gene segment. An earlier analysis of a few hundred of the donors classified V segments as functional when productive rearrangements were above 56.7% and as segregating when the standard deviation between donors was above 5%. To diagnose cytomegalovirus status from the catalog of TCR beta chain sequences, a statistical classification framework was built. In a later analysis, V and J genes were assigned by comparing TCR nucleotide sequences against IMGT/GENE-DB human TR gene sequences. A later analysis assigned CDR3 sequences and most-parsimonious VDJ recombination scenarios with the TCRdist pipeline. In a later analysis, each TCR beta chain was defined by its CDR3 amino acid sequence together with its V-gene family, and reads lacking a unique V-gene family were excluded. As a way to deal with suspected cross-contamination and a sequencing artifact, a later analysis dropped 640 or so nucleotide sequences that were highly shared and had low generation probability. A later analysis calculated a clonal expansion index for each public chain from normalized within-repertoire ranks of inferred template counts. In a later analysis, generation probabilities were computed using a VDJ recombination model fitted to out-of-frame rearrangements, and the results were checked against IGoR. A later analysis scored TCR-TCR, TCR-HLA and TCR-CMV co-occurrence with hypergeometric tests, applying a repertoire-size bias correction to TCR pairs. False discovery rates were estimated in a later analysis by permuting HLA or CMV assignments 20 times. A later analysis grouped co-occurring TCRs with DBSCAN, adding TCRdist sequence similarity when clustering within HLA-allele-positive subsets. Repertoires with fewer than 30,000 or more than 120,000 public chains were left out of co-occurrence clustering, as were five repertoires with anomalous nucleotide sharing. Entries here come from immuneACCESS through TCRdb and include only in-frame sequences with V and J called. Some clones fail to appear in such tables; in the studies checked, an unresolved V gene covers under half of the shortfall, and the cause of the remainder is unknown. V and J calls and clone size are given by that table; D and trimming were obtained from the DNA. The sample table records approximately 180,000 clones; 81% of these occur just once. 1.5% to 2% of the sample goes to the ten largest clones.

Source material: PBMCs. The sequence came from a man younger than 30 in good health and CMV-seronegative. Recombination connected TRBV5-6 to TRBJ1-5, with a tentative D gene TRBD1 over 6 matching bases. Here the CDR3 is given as CASSRRDKGWNQPQHF. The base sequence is TGTGCCAGCAGCCGCCGGGACAAGGGGTGGAATCAGCCCCAGCATTTT.